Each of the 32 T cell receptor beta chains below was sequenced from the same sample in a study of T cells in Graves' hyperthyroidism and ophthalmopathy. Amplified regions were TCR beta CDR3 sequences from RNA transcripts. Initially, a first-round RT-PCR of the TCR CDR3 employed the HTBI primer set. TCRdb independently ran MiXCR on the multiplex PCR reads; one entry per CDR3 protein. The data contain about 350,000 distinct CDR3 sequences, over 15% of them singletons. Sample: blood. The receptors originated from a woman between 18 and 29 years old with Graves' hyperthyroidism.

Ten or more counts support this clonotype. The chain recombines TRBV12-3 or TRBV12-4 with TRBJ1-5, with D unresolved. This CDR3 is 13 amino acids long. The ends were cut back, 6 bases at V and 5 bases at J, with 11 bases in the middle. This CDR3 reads CASSVAQDQPQHF. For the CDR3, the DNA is TGTGCCAGCAGCGTGGCGCAAGATCAGCCCCAGCATTTT.

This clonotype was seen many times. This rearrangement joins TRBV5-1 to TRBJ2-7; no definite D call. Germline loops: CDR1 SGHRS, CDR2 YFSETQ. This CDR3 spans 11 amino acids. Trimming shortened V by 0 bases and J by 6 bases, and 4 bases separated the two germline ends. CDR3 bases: TGCGCCAGCAGCTTGGAAACCGAGCAGTACTTC. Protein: CASSLETEQYF.

CDR3 nucleotide sequence: TGTGCCAGCAGCCTCGGCCTATATCCGAACACCGGGGAGCTGTTTTTT. Translating it yields CASSLGLYPNTGELFF. V is TRBV13 and J is TRBJ2-2, with unresolved D. Deletions cut 5 bases from V and 0 bases from J, with 13 bases between. Germline V gives CDR1 PRHDT, CDR2 FYEKMQ (reference sequence). This CDR3 spans 16 amino acids. The whole variable domain, remainder taken from reference TRBV13 and TRBJ2-2, is AAGVIQSPRHLIKEKRETATLKCYPIPRHDTVYWYQQGPGQDPQFLISFYEKMQSDKGSIPDRFSAQQFSDYHSELNMSSLELGDSALYFCASSLGLYPNTGELFFGEGSRLTVL.

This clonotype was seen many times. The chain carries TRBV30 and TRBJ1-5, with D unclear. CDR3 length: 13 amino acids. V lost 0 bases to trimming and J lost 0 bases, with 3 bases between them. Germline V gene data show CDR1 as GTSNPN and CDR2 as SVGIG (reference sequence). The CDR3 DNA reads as TGTGCCTGGAGTGTCGATAGCAATCAGCCCCAGCATTTT. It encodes CAWSVDSNQPQHF. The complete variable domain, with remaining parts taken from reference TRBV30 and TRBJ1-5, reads SQTIHQWPATLVQPVGSPLSLECTVEGTSNPNLYWYRQAAGRGLQLLFYSVGIGQISSEVPQNLSASRPQDRQFILSSKKLLLSDSGFYLCAWSVDSNQPQHFGDGTRLSIL.

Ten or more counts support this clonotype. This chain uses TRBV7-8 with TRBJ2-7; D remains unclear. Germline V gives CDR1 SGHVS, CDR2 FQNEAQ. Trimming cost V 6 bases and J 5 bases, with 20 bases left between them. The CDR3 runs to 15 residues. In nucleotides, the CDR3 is TGTGCCAGCAGGGCGCTTTTTTTAGGGCACAACGAGCAGTACTTC. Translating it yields CASRALFLGHNEQYF.

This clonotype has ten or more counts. As DNA, the CDR3 is TGCAGCGTTGATTTCCGGGGGGGTGGCTACACCTTC. It specifies CSVDFRGGGYTF. The chain joins TRBV29-1 to TRBJ1-2; D is possibly TRBD1 (5 bases). The CDR3 runs to 12 residues. V lost 3 bases and J lost 7, with 12 bases in between. The germline V gene has CDR1 SQVTM and CDR2 ANQGSEA.

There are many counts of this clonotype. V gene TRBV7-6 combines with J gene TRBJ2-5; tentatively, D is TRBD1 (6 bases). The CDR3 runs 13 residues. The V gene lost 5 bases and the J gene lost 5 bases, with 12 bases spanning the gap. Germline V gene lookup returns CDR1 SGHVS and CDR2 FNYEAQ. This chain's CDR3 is CASSPDRLETQYF. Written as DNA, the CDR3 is TGTGCCAGCAGCCCCGACAGGTTGGAGACCCAGTACTTC.

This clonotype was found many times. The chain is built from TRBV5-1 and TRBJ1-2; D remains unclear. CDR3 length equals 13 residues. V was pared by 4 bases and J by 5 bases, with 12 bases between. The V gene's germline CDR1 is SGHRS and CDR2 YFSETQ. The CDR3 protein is CASSLDMGYGYTF. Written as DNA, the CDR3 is TGCGCCAGCAGCCTTGATATGGGATATGGCTACACCTTC.

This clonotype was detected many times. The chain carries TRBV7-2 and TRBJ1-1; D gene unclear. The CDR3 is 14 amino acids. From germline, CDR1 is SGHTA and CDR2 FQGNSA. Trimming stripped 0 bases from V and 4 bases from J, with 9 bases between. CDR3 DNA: TGTGCCAGCAGCTTAGCCCAGTTTATCACTGAAGCTTTCTTT. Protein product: CASSLAQFITEAFF. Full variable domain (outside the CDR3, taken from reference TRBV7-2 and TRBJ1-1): GAGVSQSPSNKVTEKGKDVELRCDPISGHTALYWYRQSLGQGLEFLIYFQGNSAPDKSGLPSDRFSAERTGGSVSTLTIQRTQQEDSAVYLCASSLAQFITEAFFGQGTRLTVV.

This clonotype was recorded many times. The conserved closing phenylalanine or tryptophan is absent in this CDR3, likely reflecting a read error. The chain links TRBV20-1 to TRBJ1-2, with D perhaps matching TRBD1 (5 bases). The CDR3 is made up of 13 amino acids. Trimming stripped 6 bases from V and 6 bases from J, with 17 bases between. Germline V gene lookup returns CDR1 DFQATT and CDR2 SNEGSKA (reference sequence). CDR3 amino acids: CSAKGRFIDGYTL. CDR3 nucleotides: TGCAGTGCCAAGGGACGTTTTATCGATGGCTACACCCTC.

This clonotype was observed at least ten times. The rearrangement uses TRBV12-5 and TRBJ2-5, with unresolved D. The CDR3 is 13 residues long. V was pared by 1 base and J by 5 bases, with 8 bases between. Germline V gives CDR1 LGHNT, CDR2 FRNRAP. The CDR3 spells CASGLGEVETQYF. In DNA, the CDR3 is TGTGCTAGTGGTTTGGGCGAGGTTGAGACCCAGTACTTC.

Here the CDR3 reads CASSLEMGNSPLHF. The CDR3 coding sequence is TGCGCCAGCAGCTTGGAGATGGGAAATTCACCCCTCCACTTT. This chain uses TRBV5-1 with TRBJ1-6; D unclear. V lost 0 bases, J lost 7 bases, and 8 bases lay in between. The V gene's germline CDR1 is SGHRS and CDR2 YFSETQ. There are 14 residues in the CDR3.

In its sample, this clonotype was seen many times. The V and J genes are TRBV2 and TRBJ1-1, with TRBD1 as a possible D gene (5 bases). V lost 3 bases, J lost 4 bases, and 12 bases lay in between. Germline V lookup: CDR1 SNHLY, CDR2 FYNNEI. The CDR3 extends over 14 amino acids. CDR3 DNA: TGTGCCAGCAGTGACTCGCCAGGGACCACTGAAGCTTTCTTT. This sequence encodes CASSDSPGTTEAFF.

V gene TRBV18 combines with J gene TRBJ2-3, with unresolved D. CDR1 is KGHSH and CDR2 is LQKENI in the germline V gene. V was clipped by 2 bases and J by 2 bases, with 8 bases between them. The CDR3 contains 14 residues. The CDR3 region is CASSPKAYTDTQYF. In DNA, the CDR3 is TGTGCCAGCTCACCAAAAGCATACACAGATACGCAGTATTTT.

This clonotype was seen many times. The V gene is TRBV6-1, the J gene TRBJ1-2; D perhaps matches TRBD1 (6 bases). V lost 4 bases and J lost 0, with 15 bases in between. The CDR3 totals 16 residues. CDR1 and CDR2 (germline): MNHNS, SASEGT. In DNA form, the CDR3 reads TGTGCCAGCAGTGCTGGGCCACAGGGAGCTAACTATGGCTACACCTTC. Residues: CASSAGPQGANYGYTF.

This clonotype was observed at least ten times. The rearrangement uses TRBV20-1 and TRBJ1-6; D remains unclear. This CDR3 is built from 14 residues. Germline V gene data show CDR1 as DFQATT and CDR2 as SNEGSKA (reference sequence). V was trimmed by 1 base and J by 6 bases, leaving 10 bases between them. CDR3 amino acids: CSARGVRVNSPLHF. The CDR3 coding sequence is TGCAGTGCTAGAGGGGTCAGAGTTAATTCACCCCTCCACTTT.

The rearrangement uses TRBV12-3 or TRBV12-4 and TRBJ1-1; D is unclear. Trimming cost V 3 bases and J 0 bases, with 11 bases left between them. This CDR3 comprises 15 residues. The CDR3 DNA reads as TGTGCCAGCAGTTTTGCGCGGATTGTGAACACTGAAGCTTTCTTT. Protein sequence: CASSFARIVNTEAFF.

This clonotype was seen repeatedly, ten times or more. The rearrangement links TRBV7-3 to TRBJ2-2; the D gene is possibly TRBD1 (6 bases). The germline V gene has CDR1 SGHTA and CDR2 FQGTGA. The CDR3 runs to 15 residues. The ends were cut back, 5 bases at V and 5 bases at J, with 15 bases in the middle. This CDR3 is CASSHPPDRTGELFF. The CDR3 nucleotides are TGTGCCAGCAGCCATCCGCCGGACAGAACCGGGGAGCTGTTTTTT.

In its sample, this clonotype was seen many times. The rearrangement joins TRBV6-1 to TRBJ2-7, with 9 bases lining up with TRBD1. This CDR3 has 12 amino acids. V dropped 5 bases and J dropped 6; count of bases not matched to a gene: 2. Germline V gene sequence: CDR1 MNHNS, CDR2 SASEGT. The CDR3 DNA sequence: TGTGCCAGCAGTCCACAGGGGGCCGAGCAGTACTTC. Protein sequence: CASSPQGAEQYF.

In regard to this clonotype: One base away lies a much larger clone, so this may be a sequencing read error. The CDR3 region has the DNA TGTGCCTGGGGAGGGCGGGACACTGAAGCTTTCTTT. Translating gives CAWGGRDTEAFF. This chain joins TRBV30 and TRBJ1-1; D gene uncertain. V lost 5 bases to trimming and J lost 3 bases, with 10 bases between them. This CDR3 has 12 residues. Per the germline V gene, CDR1 is GTSNPN and CDR2 is SVGIG (reference sequence).

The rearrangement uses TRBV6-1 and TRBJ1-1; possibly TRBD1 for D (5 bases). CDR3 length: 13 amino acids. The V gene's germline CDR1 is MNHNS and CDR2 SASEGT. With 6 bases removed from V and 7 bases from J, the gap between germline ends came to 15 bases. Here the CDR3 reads CASRIQVVSEAFF. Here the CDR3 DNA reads TGTGCCAGCAGAATACAGGTCGTCAGTGAAGCTTTCTTT.

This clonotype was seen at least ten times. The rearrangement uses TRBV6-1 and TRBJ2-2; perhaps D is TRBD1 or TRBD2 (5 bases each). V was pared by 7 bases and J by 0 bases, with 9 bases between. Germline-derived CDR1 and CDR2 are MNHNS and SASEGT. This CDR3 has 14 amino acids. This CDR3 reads CASNEGTNTGELFF. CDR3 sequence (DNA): TGTGCCAGCAACGAGGGGACGAACACCGGGGAGCTGTTTTTT.

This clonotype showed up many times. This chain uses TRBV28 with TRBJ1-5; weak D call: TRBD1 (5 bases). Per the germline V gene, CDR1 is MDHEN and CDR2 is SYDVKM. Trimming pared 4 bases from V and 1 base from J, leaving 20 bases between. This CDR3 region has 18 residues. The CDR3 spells CASSYPGGDGGSNQPQHF. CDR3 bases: TGTGCCAGCAGTTACCCGGGGGGGGACGGAGGGAGCAATCAGCCCCAGCATTTT.

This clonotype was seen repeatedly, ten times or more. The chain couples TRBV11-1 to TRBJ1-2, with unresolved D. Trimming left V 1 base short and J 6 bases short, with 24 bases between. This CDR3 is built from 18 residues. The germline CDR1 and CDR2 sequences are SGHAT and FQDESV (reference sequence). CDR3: CASSLDAGLTGRGNGYTF. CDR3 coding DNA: TGTGCCAGCAGCTTAGACGCTGGGTTGACTGGACGTGGTAATGGCTACACCTTC.

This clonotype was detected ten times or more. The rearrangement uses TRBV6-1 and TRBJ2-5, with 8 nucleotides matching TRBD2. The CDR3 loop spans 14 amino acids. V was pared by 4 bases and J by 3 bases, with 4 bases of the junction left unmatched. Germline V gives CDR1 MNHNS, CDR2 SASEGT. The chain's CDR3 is CASSAMRGEETQYF. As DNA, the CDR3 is TGTGCCAGCAGTGCAATGCGGGGGGAAGAGACCCAGTACTTC.

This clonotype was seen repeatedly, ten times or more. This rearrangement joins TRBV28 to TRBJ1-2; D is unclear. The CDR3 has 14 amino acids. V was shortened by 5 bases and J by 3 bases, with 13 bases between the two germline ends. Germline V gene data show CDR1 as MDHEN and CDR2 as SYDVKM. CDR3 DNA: TGTGCCAGCAGTCTTATCGGGGATTACTATGGCTACACCTTC. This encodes CASSLIGDYYGYTF.

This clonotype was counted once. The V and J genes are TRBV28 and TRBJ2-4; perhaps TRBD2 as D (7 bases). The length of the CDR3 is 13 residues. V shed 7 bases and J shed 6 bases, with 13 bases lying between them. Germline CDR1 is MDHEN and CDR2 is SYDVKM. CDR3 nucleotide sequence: TGTGCCAGCAATCCAGGGGAGGGAAACATTCAGTACTTC. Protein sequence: CASNPGEGNIQYF.

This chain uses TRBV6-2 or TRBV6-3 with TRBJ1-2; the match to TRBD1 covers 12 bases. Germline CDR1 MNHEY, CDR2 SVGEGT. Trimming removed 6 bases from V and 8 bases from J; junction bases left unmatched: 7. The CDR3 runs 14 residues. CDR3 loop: CASSPGQGAEGYTF. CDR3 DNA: TGTGCCAGCAGCCCGGGACAGGGGGCAGAAGGCTACACCTTC.

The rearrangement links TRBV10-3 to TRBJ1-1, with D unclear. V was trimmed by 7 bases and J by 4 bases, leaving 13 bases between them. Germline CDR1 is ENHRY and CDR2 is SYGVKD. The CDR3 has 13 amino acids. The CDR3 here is CAITSTSLTEAFF. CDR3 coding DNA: TGTGCCATCACGTCCACATCCCTCACTGAAGCTTTCTTT.

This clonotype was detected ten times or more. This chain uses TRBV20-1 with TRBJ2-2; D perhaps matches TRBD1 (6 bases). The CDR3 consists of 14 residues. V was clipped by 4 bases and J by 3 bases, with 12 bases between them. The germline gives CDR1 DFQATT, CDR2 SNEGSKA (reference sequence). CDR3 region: CSAIRTAYTGELFF. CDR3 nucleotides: TGCAGTGCTATTCGGACAGCCTACACCGGGGAGCTGTTTTTT.

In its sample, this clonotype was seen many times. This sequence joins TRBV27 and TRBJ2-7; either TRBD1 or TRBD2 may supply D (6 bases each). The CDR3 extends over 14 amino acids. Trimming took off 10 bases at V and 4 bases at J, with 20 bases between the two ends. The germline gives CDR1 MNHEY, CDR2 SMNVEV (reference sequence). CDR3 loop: CATSGAGGGYEQYF. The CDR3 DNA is TGTGCCACCTCCGGGGCCGGGGGCGGATACGAGCAGTACTTC.

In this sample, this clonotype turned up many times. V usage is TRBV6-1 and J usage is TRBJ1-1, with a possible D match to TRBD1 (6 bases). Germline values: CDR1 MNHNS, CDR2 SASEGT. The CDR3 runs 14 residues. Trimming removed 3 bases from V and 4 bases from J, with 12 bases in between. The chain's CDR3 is CASSDPGTSTEAFF. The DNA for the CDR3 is TGTGCCAGCAGTGACCCCGGGACATCCACTGAAGCTTTCTTT.